This T cell receptor (beta chain) is drawn from a study of blood T cell repertoires in COVID-19. Trimming removed 1 base at V and 4 bases at J, with 14 bases between. Germline-derived CDR1 and CDR2 are SEHNR and FQNEAQ (reference sequence). The CDR3 contains 15 residues. Measured with immunoSEQ multiplex PCR; TCRdb has only the in-frame clones, and not every one. The sample includes 390,000 or so clones, around nine tenths of them seen just once. The sequencing input was PBMCs or T cells enriched from blood (not recorded which). The rearrangement joins TRBV7-9 to TRBJ2-7, with a tentative D call TRBD1 (5 bases). This sequence originates from a woman between 50 and 59 years old who had recovered from COVID-19. CDR3 nucleotide sequence: TGTGCCAGCAGCTTAGGGGTACAGGTGGTTTACGAGCAGTACTTC. Its protein product is CASSLGVQVVYEQYF.